This T cell receptor beta chain was documented in a study of shared clonotypes between healthy human individuals. About the research overall: There were three CD4 naive, three CD4 memory, two CD8 naive and one CD8 memory plates per donor. Study findings and constraints: Tissue TCR repertoires likely differ from these blood-only repertoires.

A word on this clone: The antigen is not known.

The repertoire was sequenced with immunoSEQ multiplex PCR; TCRdb's copy has only in-frame clones and lacks some. The sample lists about 1.5 million clones, roughly 98% occurring once. Sequenced material: naive CD4+ T cells sorted from blood. Noted subset: CD45RA+ positively selected. This TCR was sampled from a man aged 25-45 years in good health.

Here the CDR3 DNA reads TGTGCCAGCTCACCAGCCACTCAAGAGACCCAGTACTTC. Its protein is CASSPATQETQYF. The chain recombines TRBV18 with TRBJ2-5, with unresolved D. V was shortened by 2 bases and J by 2 bases, with 6 bases between the two germline ends. The CDR3 has 13 amino acids. In germline, CDR1 is KGHSH, CDR2 LQKENI.